This TCR beta chain is from a study of blood T cell repertoires in COVID-19. About the study: The origin of the acute and convalescent COVID-19 samples was the United States, Italy and Spain. Sources were T cells, B-cell-depleted T cells, or PBMCs; the material itself was cDNA or gDNA.

In this sample, this clone turned up once. Authors' processing steps: Estimated nucleated cell counts came from reference gene primer amplification. This table comes from immunoSEQ multiplex PCR, and its TCRdb copy is limited to in-frame clones, with some not included. V and J calls plus clone size are reproduced from that table; the DNA served to infer D and trimming. Among over 250,000 clones listed, approximately 83% were seen once. Trimming removed 8 bases from V and 4 bases from J, with 17 bases in between. CDR3 size: 13 residues. Germline CDR1 SQVTM, CDR2 ANQGSEA. The sequencing input was peripheral blood. This clonotype was obtained from a human donor in a cohort sampled during active COVID-19. The chain links TRBV29-1 to TRBJ1-2; D is perhaps TRBD1 (6 bases). The CDR3 reads CSTSGGGPYGYTF. The CDR3 DNA reads TGCAGCACCTCCGGCGGGGGGCCCTATGGCTACACCTTC.